Described below is a single T cell receptor beta chain sequence and its context. The antigen is undetermined. The data originate from a study of lymphopenia after photon versus proton radiotherapy. Assay: immunoSEQ multiplex PCR; the TCRdb copy retains only in-frame clones and omits some. The table shows 70,000 or so clones, with roughly 88% occurring only once. Study-level findings and limits: Survival link was tested only in deceased patients; proton benefit remains a possibility.

Sequenced here: peripheral blood, sampled from a patient treated with photon-based radiotherapy. This clonotype was sampled from a woman aged 70-85 years with pancreatic cancer.

For the CDR3, the DNA is TGTGCCAGCAGCTTAGCGGGAGGCGGAGCAGAGACCCAGTACTTC. It codes for CASSLAGGGAETQYF. V and J are TRBV7-9 and TRBJ2-5; the D gene is possibly TRBD2 (6 bases). There are 15 residues in the CDR3. The V end was cut by 0 bases, the J end by 4 bases, with 12 bases between. Germline V gene lookup returns CDR1 SEHNR and CDR2 FQNEAQ (reference sequence).